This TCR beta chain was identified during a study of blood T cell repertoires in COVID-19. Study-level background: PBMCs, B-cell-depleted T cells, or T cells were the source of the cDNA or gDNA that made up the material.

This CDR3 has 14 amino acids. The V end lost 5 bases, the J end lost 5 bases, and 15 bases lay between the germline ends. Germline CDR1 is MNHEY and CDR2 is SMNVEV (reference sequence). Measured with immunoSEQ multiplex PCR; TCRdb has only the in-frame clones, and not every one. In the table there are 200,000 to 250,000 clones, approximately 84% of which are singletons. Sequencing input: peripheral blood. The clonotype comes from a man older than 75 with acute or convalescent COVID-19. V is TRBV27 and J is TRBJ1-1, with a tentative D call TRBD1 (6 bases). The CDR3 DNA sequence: TGTGCCAGCAGTGGGACACCAAGGGGGACTGAAGCTTTCTTT. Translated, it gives CASSGTPRGTEAFF.